These 29 T cell receptor beta chains were sequenced from one sample in a study of blood T cell repertoires in COVID-19. This table comes from immunoSEQ multiplex PCR, and its TCRdb copy is limited to in-frame clones, with some not included. This repertoire shows approximately 76,000 clones, around 83% found once; its top ten account for under 40%. The sequencing sample was made of peripheral blood. These receptors all come from a woman aged 80 or over with active or convalescent COVID-19.

The V gene is TRBV4-3, the J gene TRBJ1-2; 11 bases align to TRBD1. Germline trimming cut 0 bases from V and 7 bases from J; bases unmatched to any gene: 4. The CDR3 is 15 amino acids. From germline, CDR1 is LGHNA and CDR2 YSLEER. The CDR3 region has the DNA TGCGCCAGCAGCCAAGATCGGGACAGGGGGTCTGGCTACACCTTC. It specifies CASSQDRDRGSGYTF.

The chain has TRBV6-5 and TRBJ1-2; TRBD1 is a possible D gene (5 bases). The CDR3 length is 13 residues. V was clipped by 0 bases and J by 7 bases, with 9 bases between them. Germline CDR1 MNHEY, CDR2 SVGAGI. For the CDR3, the DNA is TGTGCCAGCAGTTACTCCAGGGCAGGTGGCTACACCTTC. The encoded protein is CASSYSRAGGYTF.

V usage is TRBV19 and J usage is TRBJ1-4, with D unresolved. Germline CDR1 and CDR2: LNHDA and SQIVND (reference sequence). The CDR3 covers 12 residues. V was cut by 3 bases and J by 6 bases, with 5 bases left in between. The CDR3 DNA sequence: TGTGCCAGTAGTATCAGTTATGAAAAACTGTTTTTT. This sequence encodes CASSISYEKLFF.

The chain uses TRBV7-6 and TRBJ2-7; D might be TRBD2 (7 bases). V was clipped by 4 bases and J by 0 bases, with 16 bases between them. CDR1 and CDR2 (germline): SGHVS, FNYEAQ. The CDR3 length is 16 residues. The DNA of the CDR3 is TGTGCCAGCAGCTGGGGGGGCGGTTACCCCTCCTACGAGCAGTACTTC. Protein sequence: CASSWGGGYPSYEQYF. The whole variable domain, filled in from reference TRBV7-6 and TRBJ2-7, reads GAGVSQSPRYKVTKRGQDVALRCDPISGHVSLYWYRQALGQGPEFLTYFNYEAQQDKSGLPNDRFSAERPEGSISTLTIQRTEQRDSAMYRCASSWGGGYPSYEQYFGPGTRLTVT.

The rearrangement uses TRBV6-1 and TRBJ2-3; TRBD2 aligns across 15 bases. CDR3 length: 19 amino acids. Germline CDR1 MNHNS, CDR2 SASEGT. V lost 2 bases and J lost 4; bases outside the gene matches: 10. The CDR3 DNA follows: TGTGCCAGCAGTGAAAGGACTAGCGGGGGGGCCGGTCTCCCAGATACGCAGTATTTT. This sequence encodes CASSERTSGGAGLPDTQYF.

The V gene is TRBV20-1, the J gene TRBJ2-2; 7 bases agree with TRBD2. Germline V gene lookup returns CDR1 DFQATT and CDR2 SNEGSKA (reference sequence). V was clipped by 3 bases and J by 1 base; unmatched bases: 2. This CDR3 is 14 amino acids long. The CDR3 DNA reads as TGCAGTGCTAGTCTAGCGGAGAACACCGGGGAGCTGTTTTTT. It yields the protein CSASLAENTGELFF.

V gene TRBV21-1 combines with J gene TRBJ2-1; the table names TRBD2, a call not compared with the DNA. TRBV21-1 is a recognized pseudogene. The CDR3 is made up of 14 amino acids. The CDR3 coding sequence is TGTGCCAGCACCCATGGGGGGGACTACAATGAGCAGTTCTTC. It yields the protein CASTHGGDYNEQFF.

The chain links TRBV5-6 to TRBJ1-2, with D uncertain. The germline V and J ends were trimmed by 3 bases and 3 bases, with 15 bases remaining between them. Looked up from germline, CDR1 is SGHDT and CDR2 is YYEEEE. This CDR3 is 15 amino acids long. The CDR3 is CASSSITPQDYGYTF. The CDR3 DNA follows: TGTGCCAGCAGCTCCATTACCCCTCAGGACTATGGCTACACCTTC.

The chain links TRBV6-6 to TRBJ2-7; 9 bases are a match to TRBD1. V shed 3 bases, J shed 4 bases, and the junction held 7 bases outside the gene matches. This CDR3 spans 15 amino acids. The V gene's germline CDR1 is MNHNY and CDR2 SVGAGI (reference sequence). This CDR3 is CASSYLTGGSYEQYF. CDR3 in DNA: TGTGCCAGCAGTTATCTGACAGGGGGTAGTTACGAGCAGTACTTC.

DNA of the CDR3: TGTGCCAGCGGAGTAGGGGGTCTGGGCGAGCAGTACTTC. Translation: CASGVGGLGEQYF. V is TRBV7-9 and J is TRBJ2-7; a weak D match, TRBD1 (6 bases). CDR3 length equals 13 residues. V dropped 8 bases and J dropped 6 bases, with 17 bases sitting between them. Germline CDR1 SEHNR, CDR2 FQNEAQ (reference sequence). The full variable domain, in which reference TRBV7-9 and TRBJ2-7 provide the parts outside the CDR3, is DTGVSQNPRHKITKRGQNVTFRCDPISEHNRLYWYRQTLGQGPEFLTYFQNEAQLEKSRLLSDRFSAERPKGSFSTLEIQRTEQGDSAMYLCASGVGGLGEQYFGPGTRLTVT.

This clone was observed a single time. The chain recombines TRBV5-1 with TRBJ1-1; TRBD1 matches at 9 bases. The CDR3 contains 18 residues. J gave up 0 bases and V 4 bases, and 13 bases lay outside the gene matches. CDR1 and CDR2 (germline): SGHRS, YFSETQ. The CDR3 here is CASSLRDPGQGLNTEAFF. The CDR3 DNA sequence: TGCGCCAGCAGCCTTAGAGACCCGGGACAGGGTCTGAACACTGAAGCTTTCTTT. Together with reference TRBV5-1 and TRBJ1-1, the CDR3 gives the full variable domain: KAGVTQTPRYLIKTRGQQVTLSCSPISGHRSVSWYQQTPGQGLQFLFEYFSETQRNKGNFPGRFSGRQFSNSRSEMNVSTLELGDSALYLCASSLRDPGQGLNTEAFFGQGTRLTVV.

V gene TRBV27 combines with J gene TRBJ2-7; D may be TRBD1 (7 bases). The CDR3 has 19 residues. CDR1 is MNHEY, CDR2 SMNVEV, per germline (reference sequence). V was cut by 5 bases and J by 3 bases, with 29 bases left in between. The CDR3 region has the DNA TGTGCCAGCAGTATCTACTGGCGGGACAGTGGTCCCTCTTACTACGAGCAGTACTTC. Translated: CASSIYWRDSGPSYYEQYF.

The V gene is TRBV2, the J gene TRBJ1-3; D is undetermined. Germline lookup yields CDR1 SNHLY and CDR2 FYNNEI. Trimming left V 3 bases short and J 0 bases short, with 9 bases between. CDR3 length: 15 amino acids. CDR3 residues: CASSERGVSGNTIYF. In nucleotides, the CDR3 is TGTGCCAGCAGTGAGCGGGGAGTCTCTGGAAACACCATATATTTT.

The J gene is TRBJ2-2, the V gene TRBV28, with 9 bases that match TRBD1. The J segment lost 9 bases and the V segment lost 5 bases, leaving 4 bases of the junction unmatched. This CDR3 region has 13 residues. Germline V CDR1 and CDR2: MDHEN, SYDVKM. Here the CDR3 reads CASSLTGGWELFF. CDR3 DNA: TGTGCCAGCAGTCTTACAGGGGGCTGGGAGCTGTTTTTT.

The chain couples TRBV27 to TRBJ1-2, with 7 bases fitting TRBD1. This CDR3 comprises 16 residues. Trimming cost V 6 bases and J 2 bases; bases outside gene matches: 12. Germline CDR1 reads MNHEY; CDR2 reads SMNVEV (reference sequence). CDR3: CASRPTGGGPNYGYTF. The DNA for the CDR3 is TGTGCCAGCAGACCCACTGGAGGGGGCCCCAACTATGGCTACACCTTC.

The V and J genes are TRBV7-2 and TRBJ1-5, with a possible D match to TRBD1 (6 bases). The CDR3 extends over 18 amino acids. Germline values: CDR1 SGHTA, CDR2 FQGNSA. Trimming left V 8 bases short and J 2 bases short, with 25 bases between. CDR3: CASCSVAGGQGRNQPQHF. CDR3 coding DNA: TGTGCCAGCTGCTCGGTGGCGGGGGGGCAGGGGCGCAATCAGCCCCAGCATTTT.

This rearrangement joins TRBV7-2 to TRBJ1-5; a weak D match, TRBD1 (5 bases). The germline CDR1 and CDR2 sequences are SGHTA and FQGNSA. This CDR3 contains 15 residues. The ends were cut back, 0 bases at V and 6 bases at J, with 12 bases in the middle. This CDR3 reads CASSLAGGDGQPQHF. DNA for the CDR3: TGTGCCAGCAGCTTAGCGGGGGGTGACGGTCAGCCCCAGCATTTT.

Only one count was recorded for this clone. The chain links TRBV4-3 to TRBJ2-1; 7 nucleotides align to TRBD2. CDR3 length: 18 amino acids. Germline CDR1 is LGHNA and CDR2 is YSLEER. With 4 bases clipped from V and 3 bases from J, the junction kept 15 bases outside the gene matches. The CDR3 region is CASSRYSLGSGDYNEQFF. CDR3 in DNA: TGCGCCAGCAGCCGCTATTCCTTAGGGAGCGGGGACTACAATGAGCAGTTCTTC.

V is TRBV30 and J is TRBJ1-5; perhaps TRBD1 as D (6 bases). Trimming removed 0 bases from V and 11 bases from J, with 14 bases in between. The CDR3 is made up of 13 amino acids. Germline loops: CDR1 GTSNPN, CDR2 SVGIG (reference sequence). CDR3 DNA: TGTGCCTGGAGTGTATGGGGGGGCACAGCCCAGCATTTT. Amino acids: CAWSVWGGTAQHF.

The chain carries TRBV12-3 or TRBV12-4 and TRBJ2-7, with TRBD1 as a possible D gene (5 bases). CDR3 length: 13 residues. The germline V and J ends were trimmed by 6 bases and 4 bases, with 13 bases remaining between them. This chain's CDR3 is CASRSTAEYEQYF. In DNA, the CDR3 is TGTGCCAGCAGATCGACAGCTGAATACGAGCAGTACTTC.

A remark on this clone: The sample contains more than one DNA sequence encoding this CDR3. This rearrangement joins TRBV12-1 to TRBJ2-7; the tabulated D call, TRBD2, remains unverified against the DNA. TRBV12-1 is classified as a pseudogene. The CDR3 loop spans 17 amino acids. The CDR3 protein is CASSLGLRSGGAYEQYF. The DNA for the CDR3 is TGTGCCAGCAGCTTGGGCCTCCGAAGCGGGGGGGCCTACGAGCAGTACTTC.

This chain uses TRBV7-2 with TRBJ2-3; TRBD2 matches 13 bases. CDR1 and CDR2 (germline): SGHTA, FQGNSA. V was clipped by 5 bases and J by 4 bases; unmatched bases: 6. The CDR3 loop spans 16 amino acids. The CDR3 region is CASSKRTSGGADTQYF. In DNA form, the CDR3 reads TGTGCCAGCAGCAAAAGGACTAGCGGGGGTGCAGATACGCAGTATTTT.

The V call is TRBV10-3, the J call TRBJ2-2; TRBD1 matches 10 bases. CDR1 and CDR2 (germline): ENHRY, SYGVKD. Trimming cost V 4 bases and J 6 bases; bases outside gene matches: 8. This CDR3 comprises 16 residues. The CDR3 loop is CAISARQGAHPGELFF. In DNA form, the CDR3 reads TGTGCCATCAGTGCCAGACAGGGGGCGCACCCCGGGGAGCTGTTTTTT.

The chain has TRBV4-3 and TRBJ2-1; D is perhaps TRBD2 (6 bases). Trimming shortened V by 4 bases and J by 10 bases, and 14 bases separated the two germline ends. The CDR3 is 13 amino acids. The germline V gene encodes CDR1 LGHNA and CDR2 YSLEER. The CDR3 sequence is CASSRMLREEQFF. The CDR3 DNA reads TGCGCCAGCAGCCGAATGCTACGGGAGGAGCAGTTCTTC.

This chain uses TRBV4-3 with TRBJ2-6, with a possible D match to TRBD1 (6 bases). Germline loops: CDR1 LGHNA, CDR2 YSLEER. The V end was cut by 1 base, the J end by 2 bases, with 21 bases between. The length of the CDR3 is 20 residues. The CDR3 nucleotides read TGCGCCAGCAGCCAAGTCCTGGACAGCCCCGGACGTCCTGGGGCCAACGTCCTGACTTTC. This codes for CASSQVLDSPGRPGANVLTF.

The chain recombines TRBV25-1 with TRBJ1-2; possibly TRBD1 for D (5 bases). The CDR3 spans 11 residues. V was cut by 4 bases and J by 8 bases, with 8 bases left in between. Germline loops: CDR1 MGHDK, CDR2 SYGVNS. This CDR3 is CASSAGLGYTF. DNA for the CDR3: TGTGCCAGCAGTGCAGGGCTGGGCTACACCTTC.

V usage is TRBV6-5 and J usage is TRBJ1-5; no clear D gene. With 0 bases removed from V and 4 bases from J, the gap between germline ends came to 4 bases. CDR1 and CDR2 (germline): MNHEY, SVGAGI. The CDR3 has 13 amino acids. As DNA, the CDR3 is TGTGCCAGCAGTTACTCCGAGAATCAGCCCCAGCATTTT. Translation: CASSYSENQPQHF.

The rearrangement uses TRBV28 and TRBJ2-7; D is possibly TRBD1 (5 bases). Germline CDR1 MDHEN, CDR2 SYDVKM. There are 15 residues in the CDR3. Trimming stripped 5 bases from V and 3 bases from J, with 17 bases between. CDR3 residues: CASSPLRDGDYEQYF. The CDR3 region has the DNA TGTGCCAGCAGTCCCCTCAGGGATGGGGACTACGAGCAGTACTTC.

Many counts were recorded for this clone. The rearrangement links TRBV30 to TRBJ1-1, with D possibly TRBD1 on 5 matching bases. The CDR3 is 13 amino acids. Trimming took off 5 bases at V and 5 bases at J, with 15 bases between the two ends. Germline values: CDR1 GTSNPN, CDR2 SVGIG (reference sequence). The CDR3 protein is CAWDAGVGTEAFF. The CDR3 nucleotides are TGTGCCTGGGACGCGGGGGTAGGGACTGAAGCTTTCTTT.